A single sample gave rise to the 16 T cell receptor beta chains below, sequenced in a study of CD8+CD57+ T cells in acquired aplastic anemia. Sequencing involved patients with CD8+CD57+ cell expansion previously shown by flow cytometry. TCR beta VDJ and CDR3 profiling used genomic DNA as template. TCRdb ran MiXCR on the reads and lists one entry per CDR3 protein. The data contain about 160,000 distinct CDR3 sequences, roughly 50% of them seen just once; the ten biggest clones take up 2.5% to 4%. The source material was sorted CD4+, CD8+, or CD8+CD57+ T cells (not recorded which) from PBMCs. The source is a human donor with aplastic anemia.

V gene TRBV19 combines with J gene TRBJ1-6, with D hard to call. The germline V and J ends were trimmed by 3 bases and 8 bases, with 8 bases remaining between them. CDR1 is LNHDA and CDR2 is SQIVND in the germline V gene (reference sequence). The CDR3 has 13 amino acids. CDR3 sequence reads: CASSINGDSPLHF. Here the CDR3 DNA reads TGTGCCAGTAGTATTAATGGCGATTCACCCCTCCACTTT.

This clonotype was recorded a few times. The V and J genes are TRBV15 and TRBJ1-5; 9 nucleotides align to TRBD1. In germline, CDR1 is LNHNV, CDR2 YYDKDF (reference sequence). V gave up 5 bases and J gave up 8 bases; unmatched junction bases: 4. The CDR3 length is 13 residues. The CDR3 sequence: CATSGTGMEPQHF. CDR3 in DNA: TGTGCCACCAGCGGGACAGGGATGGAGCCCCAGCATTTT.

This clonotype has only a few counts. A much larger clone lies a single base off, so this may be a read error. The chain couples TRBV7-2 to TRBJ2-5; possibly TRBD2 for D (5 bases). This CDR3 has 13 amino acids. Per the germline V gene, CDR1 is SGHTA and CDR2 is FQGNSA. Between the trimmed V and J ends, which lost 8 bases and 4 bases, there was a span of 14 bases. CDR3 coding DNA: TGTGCCAGCGGCTCCGGGATACGAGAGACCCAGTACTTC. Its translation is CASGSGIRETQYF.

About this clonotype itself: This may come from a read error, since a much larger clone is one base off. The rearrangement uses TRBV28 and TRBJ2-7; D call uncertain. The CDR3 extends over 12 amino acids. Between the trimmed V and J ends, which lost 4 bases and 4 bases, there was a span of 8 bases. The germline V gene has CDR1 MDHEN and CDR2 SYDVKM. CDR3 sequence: CASSSAVYEQYF. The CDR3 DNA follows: TGTGCCAGCAGTTCTGCGGTATACGAGCAGTACTTC.

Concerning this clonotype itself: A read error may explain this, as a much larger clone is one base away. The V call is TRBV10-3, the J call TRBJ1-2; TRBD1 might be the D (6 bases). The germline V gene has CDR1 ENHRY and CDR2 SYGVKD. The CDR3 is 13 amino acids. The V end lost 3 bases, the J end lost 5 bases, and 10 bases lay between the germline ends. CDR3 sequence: CAISEGGRYGYTF. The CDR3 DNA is TGTGCCATCAGTGAAGGGGGACGGTATGGCTACACCTTC.

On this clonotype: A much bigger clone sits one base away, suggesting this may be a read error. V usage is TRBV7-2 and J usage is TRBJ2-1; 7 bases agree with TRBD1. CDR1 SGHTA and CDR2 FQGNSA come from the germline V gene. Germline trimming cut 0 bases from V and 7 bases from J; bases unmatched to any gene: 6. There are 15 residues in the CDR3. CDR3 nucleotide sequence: TGTGCCAGCAGCTTAGCGGCAGGGGGTTTGAATGAGCAGTTCTTC. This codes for CASSLAAGGLNEQFF.

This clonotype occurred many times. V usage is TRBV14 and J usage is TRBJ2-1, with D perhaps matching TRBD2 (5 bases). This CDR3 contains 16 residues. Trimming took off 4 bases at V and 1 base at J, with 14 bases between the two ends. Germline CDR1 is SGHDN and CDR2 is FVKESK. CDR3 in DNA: TGTGCCAGCAGCCCGAGGGCCGGGTTATCCTACAATGAGCAGTTCTTC. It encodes CASSPRAGLSYNEQFF.

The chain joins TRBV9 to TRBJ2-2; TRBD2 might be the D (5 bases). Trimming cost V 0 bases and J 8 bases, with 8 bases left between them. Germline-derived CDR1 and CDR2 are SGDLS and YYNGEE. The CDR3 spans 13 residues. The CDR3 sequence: CASSVGSGGELFF. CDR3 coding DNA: TGTGCCAGCAGCGTAGGGAGCGGTGGGGAGCTGTTTTTT.

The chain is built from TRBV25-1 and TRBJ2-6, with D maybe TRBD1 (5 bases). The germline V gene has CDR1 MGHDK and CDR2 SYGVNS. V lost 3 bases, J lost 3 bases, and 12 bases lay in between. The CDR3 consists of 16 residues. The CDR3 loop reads CASSDPGMHGANVLTF. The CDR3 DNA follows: TGTGCCAGCAGTGACCCAGGGATGCATGGGGCCAACGTCCTGACTTTC.

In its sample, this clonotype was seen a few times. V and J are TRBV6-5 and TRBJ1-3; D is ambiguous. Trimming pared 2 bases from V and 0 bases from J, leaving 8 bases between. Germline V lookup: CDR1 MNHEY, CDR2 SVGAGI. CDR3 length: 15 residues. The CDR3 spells CASSYRGYSGNTIYF. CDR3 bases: TGTGCCAGCAGTTACCGCGGGTACTCTGGAAACACCATATATTTT.

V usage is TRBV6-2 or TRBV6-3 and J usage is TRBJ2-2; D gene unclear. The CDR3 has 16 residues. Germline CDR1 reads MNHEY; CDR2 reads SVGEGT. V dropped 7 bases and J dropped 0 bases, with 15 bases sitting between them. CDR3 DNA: TGTGCCAGCATTCCCAAGACACTAACGAACACCGGGGAGCTGTTTTTT. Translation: CASIPKTLTNTGELFF.

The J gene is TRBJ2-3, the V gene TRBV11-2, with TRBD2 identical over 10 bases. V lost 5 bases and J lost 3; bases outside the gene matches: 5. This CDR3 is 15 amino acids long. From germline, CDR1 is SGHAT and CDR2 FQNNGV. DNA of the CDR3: TGTGCCAGCAGCCTACTAGCGGGGACGACAGATACGCAGTATTTT. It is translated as CASSLLAGTTDTQYF.

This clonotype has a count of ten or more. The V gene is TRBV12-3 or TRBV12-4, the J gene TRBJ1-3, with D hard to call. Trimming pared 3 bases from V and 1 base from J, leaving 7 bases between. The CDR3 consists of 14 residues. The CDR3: CASSFGGSGNTIYF. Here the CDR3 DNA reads TGTGCCAGCAGTTTTGGTGGGTCTGGAAACACCATATATTTT.

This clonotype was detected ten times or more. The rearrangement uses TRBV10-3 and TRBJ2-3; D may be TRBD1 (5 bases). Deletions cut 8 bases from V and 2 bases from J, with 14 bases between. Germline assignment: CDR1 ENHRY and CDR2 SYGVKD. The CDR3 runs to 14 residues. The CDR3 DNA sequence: TGTGCCATCGGGCAGGGTACAACCACAGATACGCAGTATTTT. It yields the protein CAIGQGTTTDTQYF.

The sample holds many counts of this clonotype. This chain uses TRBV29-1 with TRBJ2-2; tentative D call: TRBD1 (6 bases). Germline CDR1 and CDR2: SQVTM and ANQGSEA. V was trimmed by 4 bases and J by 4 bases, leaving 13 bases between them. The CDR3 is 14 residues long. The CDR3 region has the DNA TGCAGCGTTGGGGGGCGGGTAGGCACCGGGGAGCTGTTTTTT. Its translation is CSVGGRVGTGELFF.

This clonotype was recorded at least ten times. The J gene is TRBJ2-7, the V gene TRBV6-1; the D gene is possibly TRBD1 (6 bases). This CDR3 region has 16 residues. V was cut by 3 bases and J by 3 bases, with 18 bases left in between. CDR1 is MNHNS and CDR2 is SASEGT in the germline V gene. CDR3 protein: CASSEVLRDTYYEQYF. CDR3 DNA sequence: TGTGCCAGCAGTGAGGTCCTACGGGACACCTACTACGAGCAGTACTTC.